The next 21 T cell receptor beta chains were all read from a single sample in a study of T cell responses to AZD1222 COVID-19 vaccine. Assay: immunoSEQ multiplex PCR; the TCRdb copy retains only in-frame clones and omits some. The table lists 150,000 to 200,000 clones, more than 75% of them singletons. Material: peripheral blood, obtained 28 days after the second AZD1222 dose. These receptor sequences come from an adult who received the AZD1222 COVID-19 vaccine.

This chain links TRBV5-8 with TRBJ1-1; TRBD1 aligns across 12 bases. Germline values: CDR1 SGHTS, CDR2 YDEGEE. CDR3 length: 17 residues. J gave up 7 bases and V 0 bases, and 10 bases lay outside the gene matches. The CDR3 nucleotides read TGTGCCAGCAGCTTGGACCGGGACAGGGGGCCTATAAGTGAAGCTTTCTTT. Residues: CASSLDRDRGPISEAFF.

The CDR3 nucleotides are TGCAGCGTTGGAGAGGACTATAATCAGCCCCAGCATTTT. It codes for CSVGEDYNQPQHF. V gene TRBV29-1 combines with J gene TRBJ1-5, with D uncertain. CDR1 is SQVTM and CDR2 is ANQGSEA in the germline V gene. CDR3 size: 13 residues. With 4 bases removed from V and 4 bases from J, the gap between germline ends came to 11 bases.

Regarding this clone: Within the sample, other DNA sequences also encode this same CDR3. This chain joins TRBV18 and TRBJ1-1, with unresolved D. The CDR3 spans 13 residues. Trimming took 2 bases from V and 1 from J, leaving 5 bases between them. Germline CDR1 and CDR2: KGHSH and LQKENI. The CDR3 loop reads CASSPGQNTEAFF. CDR3 in DNA: TGTGCCAGCTCACCAGGGCAGAACACTGAAGCTTTCTTT.

This sequence joins TRBV7-9 and TRBJ1-6, with TRBD1 as a possible D gene (5 bases). The germline gives CDR1 SEHNR, CDR2 FQNEAQ (reference sequence). The CDR3 is 15 amino acids. Trimming cost V 6 bases and J 4 bases, with 13 bases left between them. CDR3 protein: CASSLFRVYNSPLHF. The CDR3 DNA reads TGTGCCAGCAGTCTCTTCAGGGTTTATAATTCACCCCTCCACTTT.

The chain couples TRBV13 to TRBJ2-5, with 13 bases identical to TRBD2. In germline, CDR1 is PRHDT, CDR2 FYEKMQ (reference sequence). The V gene end was trimmed by 5 bases and the J gene end by 3 bases; junction bases not matched to a gene: 6. The CDR3 has 16 residues. CDR3 in amino acids: CASSAYGLAGEETQYF. CDR3 in DNA: TGTGCCAGCAGCGCCTATGGACTAGCGGGGGAAGAGACCCAGTACTTC. Complete variable domain (other parts from reference TRBV13 and TRBJ2-5): AAGVIQSPRHLIKEKRETATLKCYPIPRHDTVYWYQQGPGQDPQFLISFYEKMQSDKGSIPDRFSAQQFSDYHSELNMSSLELGDSALYFCASSAYGLAGEETQYFGPGTRLLVL.

The V and J genes are TRBV11-2 and TRBJ2-2; D gene unclear. This CDR3 contains 13 residues. Germline V gene data show CDR1 as SGHAT and CDR2 as FQNNGV. The V gene lost 4 bases and the J gene lost 4 bases, with 7 bases spanning the gap. CDR3: CASSSDRTGELFF. The CDR3 nucleotides are TGTGCCAGCAGCTCCGACCGCACCGGGGAGCTGTTTTTT.

This clone was recorded a few times. The chain couples TRBV6-1 to TRBJ1-3; D unclear. CDR1 and CDR2 from the germline V gene are MNHNS and SASEGT. Trimming removed 2 bases at V and 2 bases at J, with 16 bases between. This CDR3 spans 17 amino acids. This CDR3 is CASSEWVLGLPGNTIYF. CDR3 DNA sequence: TGTGCCAGCAGTGAATGGGTTCTGGGTTTACCTGGAAACACCATATATTTT.

This chain uses TRBV4-3 with TRBJ2-7; D possibly uses TRBD1 or TRBD2 (5 bases each). Looked up from germline, CDR1 is LGHNA and CDR2 is YSLEER. The CDR3 covers 14 residues. Trimming removed 4 bases at V and 6 bases at J, with 16 bases between. The CDR3: CASSLTGARTEQYF. CDR3 bases: TGCGCCAGCAGCCTAACCGGGGCCAGGACCGAGCAGTACTTC.

The chain couples TRBV9 to TRBJ1-2, with D uncertain. Germline loops: CDR1 SGDLS, CDR2 YYNGEE. The CDR3 totals 14 residues. The CDR3 nucleotides are TGTGCTTCCGGAGGCGATCAGTCTAACTATGGCTACACCTTC. Its protein is CASGGDQSNYGYTF.

CDR3 in amino acids: CASSFGGRNTGELFF. The CDR3 nucleotides are TGTGCCAGCAGCTTCGGGGGGCGGAACACCGGGGAGCTGTTTTTT. The chain recombines TRBV7-6 with TRBJ2-2; D is perhaps TRBD2 (7 bases). Germline V gene sequence: CDR1 SGHVS, CDR2 FNYEAQ. This CDR3 is built from 15 residues. V lost 3 bases to trimming and J lost 1 base, with 9 bases between them.

The chain carries TRBV12-3 or TRBV12-4 and TRBJ1-1; D uncertain. Trimming removed 7 bases at V and 2 bases at J, with 8 bases between. The CDR3 extends over 12 amino acids. CDR3 DNA sequence: TGTGCCAGCACAGTATCAAACACTGAAGCTTTCTTT. Protein sequence: CASTVSNTEAFF.

The J gene is TRBJ1-2, the V gene TRBV12-3 or TRBV12-4, with D hard to call. This CDR3 has 12 amino acids. Trimming shortened V by 3 bases and J by 5 bases, and 7 bases separated the two germline ends. The CDR3 loop is CASSFNGYGYTF. CDR3 DNA sequence: TGTGCCAGCAGTTTCAACGGATATGGCTACACCTTC.

The genes are TRBV19 and TRBJ2-7; TRBD1 is a possible D gene (6 bases). Trimming left V 5 bases short and J 7 bases short, with 27 bases between. CDR1 LNHDA and CDR2 SQIVND come from the germline V gene (reference sequence). The CDR3 length is 17 residues. Here the CDR3 DNA reads TGTGCCAGTAGTGCCCCTCAGGGAATGGGACATGGTGGGGAGCAGTACTTC. This gives the protein CASSAPQGMGHGGEQYF.

The count of this clone is one. This sequence joins TRBV27 and TRBJ2-3; 12 bases line up with TRBD2. The CDR3 totals 16 residues. Germline CDR1 and CDR2: MNHEY and SMNVEV (reference sequence). The junction had 5 bases not matched to a gene; V was cut back by 5 bases and J by 2 bases. The CDR3 loop is CASSPWTSGVTDTQYF. The CDR3 DNA sequence: TGTGCCAGCAGTCCCTGGACTAGCGGGGTCACAGATACGCAGTATTTT.

The rearrangement joins TRBV11-2 to TRBJ2-2, with 9 bases aligning to TRBD1. The ends lost 4 bases at V and 7 bases at J; junction bases unmatched: 7. The CDR3 sequence is 15 residues long. Germline values: CDR1 SGHAT, CDR2 FQNNGV. CDR3 residues: CASSSRGQGNGELFF. The CDR3 bases are TGTGCCAGCAGCTCCAGGGGACAGGGCAACGGGGAGCTGTTTTTT.

V and J are TRBV9 and TRBJ1-1; D unresolved. The CDR3 loop spans 13 amino acids. V lost 0 bases to trimming and J lost 4 bases, with 7 bases between them. Per the germline V gene, CDR1 is SGDLS and CDR2 is YYNGEE. CDR3 amino acids: CASSVGRFTEAFF. The CDR3 nucleotides are TGTGCCAGCAGCGTAGGCAGGTTCACTGAAGCTTTCTTT.

The sample holds a few counts of this clone. The CDR3 DNA sequence: TGTGCCATCAAGGACAGCCTTTGGAACACTGAAGCTTTCTTT. Protein: CAIKDSLWNTEAFF. The rearrangement joins TRBV10-3 to TRBJ1-1; D possibly corresponds to TRBD1 (6 bases). V lost 7 bases and J 1 base, leaving 13 bases between the germline ends. Germline CDR1 is ENHRY and CDR2 is SYGVKD. This CDR3 has 14 amino acids.

V is TRBV5-4 and J is TRBJ1-2; the D is unclear. Trimming took 10 bases from V and 6 from J, leaving 19 bases between them. In germline, CDR1 is SGHNT, CDR2 YYREEE (reference sequence). The CDR3 has 13 amino acids. The CDR3, as DNA: TGTGCCCTACAACTTGGCCCAAATAATGGCTACACCTTC. Its translation: CALQLGPNNGYTF.

The rearrangement joins TRBV27 to TRBJ1-1; 11 bases align to TRBD1. Unmatched junction bases numbered 4, after V lost 5 bases and J lost 5 bases. Germline CDR1 is MNHEY and CDR2 is SMNVEV (reference sequence). The CDR3 has 14 amino acids. The DNA for the CDR3 is TGTGCCAGCAGTAGGGGACAGGGGGTAACTGAAGCTTTCTTT. This encodes CASSRGQGVTEAFF.

The chain uses TRBV6-6 and TRBJ1-2; 9 nucleotides line up with TRBD1. The germline gives CDR1 MNHNY, CDR2 SVGAGI (reference sequence). The CDR3 has 14 residues. V shed 6 bases, J shed 8 bases, and the junction held 10 bases outside the gene matches. In nucleotides, the CDR3 is TGTGCCAGCAGCGCTCGGACAGGGGTGGGCGGCTACACCTTC. Protein sequence: CASSARTGVGGYTF.

The CDR3 DNA reads as TGTGCCAGCAGCGTCTCCAACATAATTTCTGGAAACACCATATATTTT. It yields the protein CASSVSNIISGNTIYF. The chain couples TRBV9 to TRBJ1-3; no definite D call. The CDR3 loop spans 16 amino acids. CDR1 is SGDLS and CDR2 is YYNGEE in the germline V gene. V dropped 2 bases and J dropped 1 base, with 13 bases sitting between them.